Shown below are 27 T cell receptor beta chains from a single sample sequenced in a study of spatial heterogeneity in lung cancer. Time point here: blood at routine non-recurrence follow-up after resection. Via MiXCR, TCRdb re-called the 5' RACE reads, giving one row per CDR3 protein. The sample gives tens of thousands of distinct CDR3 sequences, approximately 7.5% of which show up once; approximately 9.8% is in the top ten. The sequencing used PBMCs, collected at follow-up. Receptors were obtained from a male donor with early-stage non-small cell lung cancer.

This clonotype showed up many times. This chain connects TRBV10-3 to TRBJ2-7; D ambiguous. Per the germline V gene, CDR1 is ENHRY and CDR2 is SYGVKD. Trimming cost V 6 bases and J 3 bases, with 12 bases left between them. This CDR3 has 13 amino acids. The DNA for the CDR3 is TGTGCCATCAGATCCGGGTCCAGCTACGAGCAGTACTTC. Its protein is CAIRSGSSYEQYF.

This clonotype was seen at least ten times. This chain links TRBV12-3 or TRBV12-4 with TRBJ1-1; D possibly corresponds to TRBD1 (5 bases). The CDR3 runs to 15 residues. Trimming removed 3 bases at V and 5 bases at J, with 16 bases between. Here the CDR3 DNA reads TGTGCCAGCAGTTTGTCCGGGACCCGGGGGACTGAAGCTTTCTTT. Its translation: CASSLSGTRGTEAFF.

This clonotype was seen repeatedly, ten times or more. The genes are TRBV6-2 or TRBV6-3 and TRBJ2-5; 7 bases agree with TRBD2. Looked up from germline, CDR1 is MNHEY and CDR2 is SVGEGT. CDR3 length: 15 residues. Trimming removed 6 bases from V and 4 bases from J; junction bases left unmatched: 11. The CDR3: CASRPSGLDIETQYF. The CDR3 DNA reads TGTGCCAGCAGGCCCAGCGGACTAGACATAGAGACCCAGTACTTC.

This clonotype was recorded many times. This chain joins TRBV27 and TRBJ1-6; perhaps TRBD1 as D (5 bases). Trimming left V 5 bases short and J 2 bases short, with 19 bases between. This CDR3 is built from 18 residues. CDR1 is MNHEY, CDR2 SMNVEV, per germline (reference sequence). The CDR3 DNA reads TGTGCCAGCAGTCCCCAGTGGACGGGGGAGCCCTATAATTCACCCCTCCACTTT. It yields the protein CASSPQWTGEPYNSPLHF.

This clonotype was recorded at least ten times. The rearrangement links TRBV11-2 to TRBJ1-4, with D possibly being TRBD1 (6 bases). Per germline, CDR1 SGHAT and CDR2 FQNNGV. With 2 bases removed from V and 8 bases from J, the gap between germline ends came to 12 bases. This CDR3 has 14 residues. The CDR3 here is CASSLTGFREKLFF. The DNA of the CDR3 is TGTGCCAGCAGCTTAACAGGGTTTCGCGAAAAACTGTTTTTT.

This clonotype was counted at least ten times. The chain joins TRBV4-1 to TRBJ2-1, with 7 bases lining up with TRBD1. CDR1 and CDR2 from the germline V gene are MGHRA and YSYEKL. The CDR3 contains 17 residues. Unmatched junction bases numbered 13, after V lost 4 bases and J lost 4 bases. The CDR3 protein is CASSRDLTGNSYNEQFF. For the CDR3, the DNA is TGCGCCAGCAGCCGAGACTTGACAGGGAATTCTTACAATGAGCAGTTCTTC.

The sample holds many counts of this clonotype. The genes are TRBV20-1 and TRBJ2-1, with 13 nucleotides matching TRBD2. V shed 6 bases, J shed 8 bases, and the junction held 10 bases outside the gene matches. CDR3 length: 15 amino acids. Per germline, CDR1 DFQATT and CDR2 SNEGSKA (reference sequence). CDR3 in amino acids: CSAGGLAGAVDEQFF. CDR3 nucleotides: TGCAGTGCGGGAGGACTAGCGGGGGCCGTCGATGAGCAGTTCTTC.

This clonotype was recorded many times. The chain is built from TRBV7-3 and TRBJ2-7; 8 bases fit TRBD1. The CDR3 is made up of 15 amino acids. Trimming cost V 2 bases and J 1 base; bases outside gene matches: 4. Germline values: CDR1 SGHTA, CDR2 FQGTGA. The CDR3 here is CASSLLDRVSYEQYF. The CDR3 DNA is TGTGCCAGCAGCTTATTGGACAGGGTGTCCTACGAGCAGTACTTC.

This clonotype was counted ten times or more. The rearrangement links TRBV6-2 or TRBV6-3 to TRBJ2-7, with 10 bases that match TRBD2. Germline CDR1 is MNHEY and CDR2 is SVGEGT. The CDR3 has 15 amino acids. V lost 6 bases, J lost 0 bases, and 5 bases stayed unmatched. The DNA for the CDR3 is TGTGCCAGCAGGCCCGGACTAGCGGACTCCTACGAGCAGTACTTC. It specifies CASRPGLADSYEQYF.

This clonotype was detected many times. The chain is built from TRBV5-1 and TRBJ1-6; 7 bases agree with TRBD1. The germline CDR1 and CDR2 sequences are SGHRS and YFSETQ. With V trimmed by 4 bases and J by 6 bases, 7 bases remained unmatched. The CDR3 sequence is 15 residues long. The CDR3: CASSRSGTANSPLHF. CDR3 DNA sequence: TGCGCCAGCAGCCGATCCGGGACAGCTAATTCACCCCTCCACTTT.

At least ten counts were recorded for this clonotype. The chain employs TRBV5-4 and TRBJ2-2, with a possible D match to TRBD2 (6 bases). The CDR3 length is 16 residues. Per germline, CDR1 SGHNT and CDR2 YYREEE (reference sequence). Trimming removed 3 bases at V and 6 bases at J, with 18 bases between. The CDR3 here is CASSWAGSLAPGELFF. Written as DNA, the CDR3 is TGTGCCAGCAGCTGGGCGGGGAGTTTAGCTCCCGGGGAGCTGTTTTTT.

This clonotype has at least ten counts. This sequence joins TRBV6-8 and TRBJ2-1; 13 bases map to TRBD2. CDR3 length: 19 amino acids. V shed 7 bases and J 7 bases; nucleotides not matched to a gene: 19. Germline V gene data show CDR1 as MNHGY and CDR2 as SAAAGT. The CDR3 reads CASINPLTSGGADVNEQFF. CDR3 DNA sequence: TGTGCCAGCATCAACCCCCTCACTAGCGGGGGGGCCGATGTGAATGAGCAGTTCTTC.

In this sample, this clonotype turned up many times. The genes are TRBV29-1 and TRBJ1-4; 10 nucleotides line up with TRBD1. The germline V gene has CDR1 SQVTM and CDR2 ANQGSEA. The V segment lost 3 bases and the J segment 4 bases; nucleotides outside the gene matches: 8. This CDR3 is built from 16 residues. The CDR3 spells CSVETGGLVGNEKLFF. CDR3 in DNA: TGCAGCGTTGAGACAGGGGGCTTGGTCGGTAATGAAAAACTGTTTTTT. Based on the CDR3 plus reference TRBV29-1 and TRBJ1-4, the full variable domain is SAVISQKPSRDICQRGTSLTIQCQVDSQVTMMFWYRQQPGQSLTLIATANQGSEATYESGFVIDKFPISRPNLTFSTLTVSNMSPEDSSIYLCSVETGGLVGNEKLFFGSGTQLSVL.

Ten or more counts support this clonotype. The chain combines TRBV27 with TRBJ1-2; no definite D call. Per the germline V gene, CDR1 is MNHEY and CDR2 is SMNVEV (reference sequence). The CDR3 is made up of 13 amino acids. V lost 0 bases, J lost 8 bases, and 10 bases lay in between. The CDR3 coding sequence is TGTGCCAGCAGTTTATCTTGGACCCACGGCTACACCTTC. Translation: CASSLSWTHGYTF.

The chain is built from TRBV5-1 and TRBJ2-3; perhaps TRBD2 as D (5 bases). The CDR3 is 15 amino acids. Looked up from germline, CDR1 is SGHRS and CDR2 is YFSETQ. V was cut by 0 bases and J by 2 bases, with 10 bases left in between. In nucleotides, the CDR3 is TGCGCCAGCAGCTTGGGTGCGGACTCCACAGATACGCAGTATTTT. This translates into CASSLGADSTDTQYF.

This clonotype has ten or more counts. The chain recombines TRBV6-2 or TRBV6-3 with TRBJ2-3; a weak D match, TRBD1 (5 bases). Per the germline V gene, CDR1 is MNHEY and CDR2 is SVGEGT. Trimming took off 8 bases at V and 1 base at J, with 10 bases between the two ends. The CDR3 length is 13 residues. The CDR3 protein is CASGHQRTDTQYF. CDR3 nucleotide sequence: TGTGCCAGCGGACACCAACGCACAGATACGCAGTATTTT.

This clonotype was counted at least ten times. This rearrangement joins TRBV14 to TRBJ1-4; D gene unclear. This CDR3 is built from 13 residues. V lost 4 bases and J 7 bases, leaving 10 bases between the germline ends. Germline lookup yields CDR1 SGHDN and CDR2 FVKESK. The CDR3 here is CASSRAEVEKLFF. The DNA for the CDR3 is TGTGCCAGCAGCCGCGCCGAGGTTGAAAAACTGTTTTTT.

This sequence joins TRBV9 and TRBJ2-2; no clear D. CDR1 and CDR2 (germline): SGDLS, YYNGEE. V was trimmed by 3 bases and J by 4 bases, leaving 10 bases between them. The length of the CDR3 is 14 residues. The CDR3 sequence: CASSARVTTGELFF. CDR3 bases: TGTGCCAGCAGCGCCCGGGTAACCACCGGGGAGCTGTTTTTT.

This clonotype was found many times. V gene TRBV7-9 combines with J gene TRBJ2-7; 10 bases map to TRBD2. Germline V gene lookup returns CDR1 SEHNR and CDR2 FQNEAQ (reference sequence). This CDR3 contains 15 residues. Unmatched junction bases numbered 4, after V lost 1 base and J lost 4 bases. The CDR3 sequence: CASSLGLAGVYEQYF. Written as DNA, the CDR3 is TGTGCCAGCAGCTTAGGTCTAGCGGGGGTATACGAGCAGTACTTC.

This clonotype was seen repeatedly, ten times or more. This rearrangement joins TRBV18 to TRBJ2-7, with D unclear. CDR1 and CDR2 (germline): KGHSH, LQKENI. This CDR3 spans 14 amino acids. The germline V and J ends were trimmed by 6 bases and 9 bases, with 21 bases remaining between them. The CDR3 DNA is TGTGCCAGCTCGGATTTGGTGCAGCCCTGGGGGCAGTACTTC. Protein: CASSDLVQPWGQYF.

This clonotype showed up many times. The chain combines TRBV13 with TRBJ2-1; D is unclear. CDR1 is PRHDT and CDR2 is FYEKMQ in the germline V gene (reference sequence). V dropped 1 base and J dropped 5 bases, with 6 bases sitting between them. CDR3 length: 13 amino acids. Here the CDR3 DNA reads TGTGCCAGCAGCTTAGAACTCAACAATGAGCAGTTCTTC. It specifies CASSLELNNEQFF. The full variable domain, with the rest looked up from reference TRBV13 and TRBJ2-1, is AAGVIQSPRHLIKEKRETATLKCYPIPRHDTVYWYQQGPGQDPQFLISFYEKMQSDKGSIPDRFSAQQFSDYHSELNMSSLELGDSALYFCASSLELNNEQFFGPGTRLTVL.

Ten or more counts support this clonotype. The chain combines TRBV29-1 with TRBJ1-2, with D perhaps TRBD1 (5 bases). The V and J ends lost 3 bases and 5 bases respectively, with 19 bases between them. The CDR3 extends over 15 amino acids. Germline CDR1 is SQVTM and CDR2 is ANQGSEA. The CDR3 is CSVDGAGSKGYGYTF. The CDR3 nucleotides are TGCAGCGTTGATGGGGCAGGGTCAAAGGGGTATGGCTACACCTTC.

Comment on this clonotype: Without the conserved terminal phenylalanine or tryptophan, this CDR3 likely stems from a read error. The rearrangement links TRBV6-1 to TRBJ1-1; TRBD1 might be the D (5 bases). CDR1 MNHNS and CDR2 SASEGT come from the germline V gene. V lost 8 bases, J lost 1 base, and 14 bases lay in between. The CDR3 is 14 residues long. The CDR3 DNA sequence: TGTGCCAGCCTGAGCGGAGGGACGAACACTGAAGCTTTCTTA. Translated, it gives CASLSGGTNTEAFL.

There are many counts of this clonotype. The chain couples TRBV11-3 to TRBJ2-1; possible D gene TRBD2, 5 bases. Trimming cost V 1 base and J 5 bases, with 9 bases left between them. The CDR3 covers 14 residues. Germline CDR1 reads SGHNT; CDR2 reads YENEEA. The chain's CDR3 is CASSLGLTNNEQFF. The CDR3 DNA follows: TGTGCCAGCAGCTTAGGACTAACCAACAATGAGCAGTTCTTC.

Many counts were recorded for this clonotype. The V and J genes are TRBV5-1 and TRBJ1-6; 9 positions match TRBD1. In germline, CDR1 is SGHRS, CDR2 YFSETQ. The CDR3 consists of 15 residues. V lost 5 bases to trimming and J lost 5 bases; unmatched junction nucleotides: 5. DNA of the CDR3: TGCGCCAGCAGTTCGAGACAGGGGGATAATTCACCCCTCCACTTT. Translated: CASSSRQGDNSPLHF.

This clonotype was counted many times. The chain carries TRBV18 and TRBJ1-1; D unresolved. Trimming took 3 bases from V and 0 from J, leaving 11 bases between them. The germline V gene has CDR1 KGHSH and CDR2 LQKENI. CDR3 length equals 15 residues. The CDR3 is CASSPTTGMNTEAFF. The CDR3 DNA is TGTGCCAGCTCACCCACAACGGGGATGAACACTGAAGCTTTCTTT.

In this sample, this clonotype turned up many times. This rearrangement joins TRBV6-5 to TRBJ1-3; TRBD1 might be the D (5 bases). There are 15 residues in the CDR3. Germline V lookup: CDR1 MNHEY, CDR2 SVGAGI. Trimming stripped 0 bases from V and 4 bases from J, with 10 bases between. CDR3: CASSYSAGYGNTIYF. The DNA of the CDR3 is TGTGCCAGCAGTTACTCTGCAGGGTACGGAAACACCATATATTTT.